Listed below are T cell receptor beta chains from one sample, sequenced in a study of control samples from healthy donors and cancer patients. Libraries were prepared by immunoSEQ multiplex PCR; TCRdb keeps only in-frame clonotypes and omits some of them. The data show about 130,000 clones, 80% to 95% seen once. The sample consisted of PBMCs. The receptors were gathered from a man older than 75 with head and neck cancer. Both conserved end residues are part of each CDR3. The D gene is left open where the match is weak. Size is stated for part of the rows, as once, few or many counts, or as a class when the clone is expanded.

clone_size,v_call,d_call,j_call,cdr3_nt,cdr3_aa
-,TRBV6-5,TRBD2,TRBJ2-5,TGTGCCAGCAGGACCGGGACTAGCGGTGAGACCCAGTACTTC,CASRTGTSGETQYF
-,TRBV5-5,-,TRBJ1-5,TGTGCCAGCAGCGTAGGGGGTGCTGGAACTATTAGCAATCAGCCCCAGCATTTT,CASSVGGAGTISNQPQHF
-,TRBV6-5,-,TRBJ1-2,TGTGCCAGCAGTTACTCTGGGCAGGGGAGTGATGGCTACACCTTC,CASSYSGQGSDGYTF
-,TRBV11-2,-,TRBJ1-6,TGTGCCAGCAGCTTAGTGATAGGGGATTCACCCCTCCACTTT,CASSLVIGDSPLHF
-,TRBV5-4,TRBD2,TRBJ2-5,TGTGCCAGCAGCTCAATGACTAGCGGGAGTTGGGAGACCCAGTACTTC,CASSSMTSGSWETQYF
-,TRBV30,-,TRBJ1-1,TGTGCCTGGAGTACGGACTCCCTTGGGGACACTGAAGCTTTCTTT,CAWSTDSLGDTEAFF
-,TRBV7-9,-,TRBJ2-5,TGTGCCAGCAGCTTAGAGGGCCTGAGGCAAGAGACCCAGTACTTC,CASSLEGLRQETQYF
few,TRBV6-4,-,TRBJ1-1,TGTGCCAGCAGTGAGTACCAGGGCCCAGCTTTCTTT,CASSEYQGPAFF
-,TRBV5-4,TRBD1,TRBJ2-2,TGTGCCAGCAGCAAAGGACAGGCGTCACCCGGGGAGCTGTTTTTT,CASSKGQASPGELFF
-,TRBV19,-,TRBJ2-5,TGTGCCAGTAGTATAGACCCCCGTCAAGAGACCCAGTACTTC,CASSIDPRQETQYF
-,TRBV3-1/TRBV3-2,-,TRBJ1-2,TGTGCCAGCAGCCAAGTAACCCAGGGTAATAGGGGTGACTATGGCTACACCTTC,CASSQVTQGNRGDYGYTF
-,TRBV7-2,-,TRBJ2-1,TGTGCCAGCAGCTTAGAGTCCTGGCGGAATTACAATGAGCAGTTCTTC,CASSLESWRNYNEQFF
-,TRBV25-1,-,TRBJ1-2,TGTGCCAGCAGTGAATTTATGGGAAAACAAGGCTACACCTTC,CASSEFMGKQGYTF
once,TRBV19,-,TRBJ2-5,TGTGCCACCAAGCCCCGGACCCAAGAGACCCAGTACTTC,CATKPRTQETQYF
-,TRBV11-2,TRBD2,TRBJ2-7,TGTGCCAGCAGCTTAAGCGGGGTTAGCGGGAACTACGAGCAGTACTTC,CASSLSGVSGNYEQYF
-,TRBV30,-,TRBJ1-5,TGTGCCTGGAGAGGCCCCAGACCGGGCGGCAATCAGCCCCAGCATTTT,CAWRGPRPGGNQPQHF
-,TRBV19,TRBD1,TRBJ1-4,TGTGCCAGTAGTAACCTATATGCCGGGACAGAAAATGAAAAACTGTTTTTT,CASSNLYAGTENEKLFF
-,TRBV5-1,TRBD2,TRBJ2-1,TGCGCCAGCAGCTTAGGGGCCGCGGGGGTCAATGAGCAGTTCTTC,CASSLGAAGVNEQFF
-,TRBV6-1,-,TRBJ1-1,TGTGCCAGCAGTGAGTATGGGGAGGCAGCTTTCTTT,CASSEYGEAAFF
-,TRBV7-2,-,TRBJ1-3,TGTGCCAGCAGCTTAGCGGGTAGCTCCTCTGGAAACACCATATATTTT,CASSLAGSSSGNTIYF
-,TRBV19,TRBD1,TRBJ1-6,TGTGCCAGTAGTGAGGCAGGGGGTTCACCCCTCCACTTT,CASSEAGGSPLHF
-,TRBV7-2,TRBD2,TRBJ2-2,TGTGCCAGCAGAAAACCGGGACTAGCTTACACCGGGGAGCTGTTTTTT,CASRKPGLAYTGELFF
-,TRBV18,-,TRBJ1-4,TGTGCCAGCTCACCACGTCAGTACAATTCTAATGAAAAACTGTTTTTT,CASSPRQYNSNEKLFF
-,TRBV29-1,-,TRBJ2-5,TGCAGCGTTGAAGTGTCTGGACTGTCGGTCGAGACCCAGTACTTC,CSVEVSGLSVETQYF
-,TRBV6-5,TRBD1,TRBJ1-2,TGTGCCAGCAGTTACGCAGGGGGCCACTATGGCTACACCTTC,CASSYAGGHYGYTF
-,TRBV5-1,TRBD1,TRBJ2-5,TGCGCCAGCAGCTTACAGGGGGCCTGGGAGACCCAGTACTTC,CASSLQGAWETQYF
-,TRBV5-1,TRBD1,TRBJ2-1,TGCGCCAGCAGCTTGGCCGTGTCGGGGGACAGGGCTTGGGATGAGCAGTTCTTC,CASSLAVSGDRAWDEQFF
-,TRBV7-9,-,TRBJ2-2,TGTGCCAGCAGCGGTAGCGGCACCGGGGAGCTGTTTTTT,CASSGSGTGELFF
-,TRBV11-1,-,TRBJ2-1,TGTGCCAGCAGGACAGTAGCGGCCAGCTCCTACAATGAGCAGTTCTTC,CASRTVAASSYNEQFF
-,TRBV5-8,-,TRBJ1-3,TGTGCCAGCAGCTTGGGCCTCCGGGCCGGAAACACCATATATTTT,CASSLGLRAGNTIYF
-,TRBV18,-,TRBJ2-1,TGTGCCAGCTCACCCTTAGTCGGGGGTGAGCAGTTCTTC,CASSPLVGGEQFF
-,TRBV20-1,TRBD1,TRBJ2-5,TGCAGTGCTAGTGGACAGGGGGGCAATCAAGAGACCCAGTACTTC,CSASGQGGNQETQYF
-,TRBV5-1,-,TRBJ1-6,TGCGCCAGCAGTTGGGATAATTCACCCCTCCACTTT,CASSWDNSPLHF
-,TRBV15,-,TRBJ2-1,TGTGCCACCAGCAGAGATGGGGGGACCTACAATGAGCAGTTCTTC,CATSRDGGTYNEQFF
-,TRBV6-5,TRBD1,TRBJ1-2,TGTGCCAGCAGTACCCGCCCAGGGGGGAACTATGGCTACACCTTC,CASSTRPGGNYGYTF
-,TRBV6-4,TRBD2,TRBJ2-1,TGTGCCAGCAGTACTAGCGGGTCCTTTAACAATGAGCAGTTCTTC,CASSTSGSFNNEQFF
-,TRBV6-5,TRBD2,TRBJ2-7,TGTGCCAGCAGTTACGGGAGGGCCTACGAGCAGTACTTC,CASSYGRAYEQYF
-,TRBV7-7,TRBD2,TRBJ2-5,TGTGCCAGCAGCTTCGGGGCTAGCGGGAGGATCCAAGAGACCCAGTACTTC,CASSFGASGRIQETQYF
-,TRBV5-5,TRBD1,TRBJ1-2,TGTGCCAGCAGCCTACGGACAGGGAGTGGCTACACCTTC,CASSLRTGSGYTF
-,TRBV29-1,-,TRBJ2-4,TGCAGCGTTGCTGACAGCTCTTTAGCCAAAAACATTCAGTACTTC,CSVADSSLAKNIQYF
-,TRBV7-9,-,TRBJ1-1,TGTGCCAGCAGCCGTATGGAGGGGGCTGAAGCTTTCTTT,CASSRMEGAEAFF
-,TRBV4-2,-,TRBJ2-2,TGTGCCAGCAGCCAAGCGGGACAAACCTCGAACACCGGGGAGCTGTTTTTT,CASSQAGQTSNTGELFF
-,TRBV3-1/TRBV3-2,TRBD2,TRBJ2-7,TGTGCCAGCAGCCATGCCGGGACTAGCGAATACGAGCAGTACTTC,CASSHAGTSEYEQYF
-,TRBV2,-,TRBJ1-4,TGTGCCAGCAGTTACGGGACGTCTTCGGGACTGGGTGAAAAACTGTTTTTT,CASSYGTSSGLGEKLFF
-,TRBV6-1,TRBD1,TRBJ1-5,TGTGCCAGCAGTGGCGCATGGACAGGGACTGTGAGCAATCAGCCCCAGCATTTT,CASSGAWTGTVSNQPQHF
once,TRBV15,-,TRBJ2-1,TGTGCCACCAGCAGTTTCGTGGGGCCCTTCGAGCAGTTCTTC,CATSSFVGPFEQFF
-,TRBV7-6,-,TRBJ1-1,TGTGCCAGCAGCCTTTCCGAGGGAGTGACTGAAGCTTTCTTT,CASSLSEGVTEAFF
-,TRBV18,-,TRBJ1-6,TGTGCCAGCTCACCACGAGGGCTGGATAATTCACCCCTCCACTTT,CASSPRGLDNSPLHF
-,TRBV6-6,TRBD1,TRBJ1-5,TGTGCCAGCAACCCCAGGGACAGAGGAAATCAGCCCCAGCATTTT,CASNPRDRGNQPQHF
-,TRBV3-1/TRBV3-2,-,TRBJ2-1,TGTGCCAGCAGCCAGTCAGGGCCCCATGAGCAGTTCTTC,CASSQSGPHEQFF
-,TRBV6-6,-,TRBJ2-2,TGTGCCAGCAGCGGCAACGGGGGTATCACCGGGGAGCTGTTTTTT,CASSGNGGITGELFF
-,TRBV7-8,TRBD1,TRBJ2-2,TGTGCCAGCAGCTTACGGACAGGGGGGTTAAACGCCGGGGAGCTGTTTTTT,CASSLRTGGLNAGELFF
-,TRBV10-3,TRBD1,TRBJ1-2,TGTGCCATCAGTGACAGACAGGGATCCTATGGCTACACCTTC,CAISDRQGSYGYTF
-,TRBV4-1,-,TRBJ1-2,TGCGCCAGCAGCCATATACAGGGATACGATGGCTACACCTTC,CASSHIQGYDGYTF
-,TRBV4-1,TRBD1,TRBJ1-1,TGCGCCAGCAGCCGGGAGGGACAGGCGAACACTGAAGCTTTCTTT,CASSREGQANTEAFF
-,TRBV30,-,TRBJ2-1,TGTGCCTGGAGTCGACAGGTCTTTAGCTCCTACAATGAGCAGTTCTTC,CAWSRQVFSSYNEQFF